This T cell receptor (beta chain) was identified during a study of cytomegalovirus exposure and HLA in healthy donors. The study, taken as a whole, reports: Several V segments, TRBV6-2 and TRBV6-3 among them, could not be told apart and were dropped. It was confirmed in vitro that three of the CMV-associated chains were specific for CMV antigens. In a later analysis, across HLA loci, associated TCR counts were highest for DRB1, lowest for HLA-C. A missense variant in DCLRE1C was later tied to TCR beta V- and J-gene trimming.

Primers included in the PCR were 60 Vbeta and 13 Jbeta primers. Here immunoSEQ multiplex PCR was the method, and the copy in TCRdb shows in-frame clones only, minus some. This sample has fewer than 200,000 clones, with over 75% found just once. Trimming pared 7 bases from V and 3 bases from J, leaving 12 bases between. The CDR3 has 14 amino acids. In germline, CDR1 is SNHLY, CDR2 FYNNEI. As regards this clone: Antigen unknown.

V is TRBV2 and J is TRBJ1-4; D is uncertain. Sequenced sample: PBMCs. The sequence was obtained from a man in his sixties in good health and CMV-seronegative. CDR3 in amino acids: CASNSRGANEKLFF. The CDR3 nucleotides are TGTGCCAGCAACTCCCGGGGAGCTAATGAAAAACTGTTTTTT.